This TCR beta chain was sequenced for a study of T cell repertoires in ileal Crohn's disease. Time point denoted: neoterminal ileum biopsy at postoperative endoscopy, about 6 months after surgery. TCRB immunosequencing input was roughly 500 nanograms of biopsy DNA per sample. The table came from immunoSEQ multiplex PCR; TCRdb's copy has only in-frame clones and leaves some out. The sample records 3,300 or so clones, about 84% being singletons. Whole-study findings and limits: High-frequency clones were more common in sorted CD8 than CD4 cells. Compared with non-smokers, active smokers at surgery showed more clonal expansions.

The CDR3 is 14 amino acids. The trim removed 1 base at V and 6 bases at J, leaving 3 bases unmatched. The V gene's germline CDR1 is MGHRA and CDR2 YSYEKL. As regards this clone: What it recognizes is unknown.

This sequence joins TRBV4-1 and TRBJ2-3, with TRBD2 matching 8 bases. The specimen was ileal tissue. This receptor was obtained from an adult with Crohn's disease. CDR3 amino acids: CASSQGPGGDTQYF. The CDR3 DNA follows: TGCGCCAGCAGCCAAGGGCCGGGAGGGGATACGCAGTATTTT.